Listed below are T cell receptor beta chains from one sample, sequenced in a study of regulatory T cells in long-lasting Graves disease. TCRdb fed the multiplex PCR reads into MiXCR, producing one record per CDR3 protein. Altogether a few hundred thousand distinct CDR3 sequences are present, approximately 20% being singletons, with the ten largest covering about 20%. Sequencing used peripheral blood mononuclear cells (PBMCs), obtained at new diagnosis, from a patient treated with antithyroid drugs. Source of these receptors: a female donor with Graves disease. Each CDR3 is given with its conserved first and last residue. D genes are given only for firm matches. Part of the rows lack a size; the others show once, few, many or a class for expanded clones.

TRBJ2-6 | TRBV28 | many | - | TGTGCCAGCAGTTTAGAGGGGACGGGGGTCCTGACTTTC | CASSLEGTGVLTF
TRBJ1-1 | TRBV28 | many | - | TGTGCCAGCAGTTTGAGGTATGAAGCTTTCTTT | CASSLRYEAFF
TRBJ2-1 | TRBV16 | many | TRBD2 | TGTGCCAGCAGCCATTCTAGCGGGGAGTACAATGAGCAGTTCTTC | CASSHSSGEYNEQFF
TRBJ1-6 | TRBV2 | medium-sized | - | TGTGCCAGCAGAAGACAGAGCAATTCACCCCTCCACTTT | CASRRQSNSPLHF
TRBJ2-2 | TRBV24-1 | many | TRBD1 | TGTGCCACCAGGGGACAGGGTGACACCGGGGAGCTGTTTTTT | CATRGQGDTGELFF
TRBJ2-7 | TRBV6-2/TRBV6-3 | many | TRBD2 | TGTGCCAGCAGTGAGCCGGGACTAGCGGGACAAGAGCAGTACTTC | CASSEPGLAGQEQYF
TRBJ2-1 | TRBV10-3 | many | TRBD2 | TGTGCCATCAGTGAGTCGCCTAGCGGGAGGGCTAGGAATGAGCAGTTCTTC | CAISESPSGRARNEQFF
TRBJ1-1 | TRBV6-1 | - | - | TGTGCCAGCGTCGCGGGGAACACTGAAGCTTTCTTT | CASVAGNTEAFF
TRBJ2-1 | TRBV6-5 | many | - | TGTGCCAGCAGTTCTAGGTTTAATGAGCAGTTCTTC | CASSSRFNEQFF
TRBJ1-5 | TRBV12-3/TRBV12-4 | - | TRBD1 | TGTGCCAGCAGGCCTGGGACAGTGAGTAGCTATCAGCCCCAGCATTTT | CASRPGTVSSYQPQHF
TRBJ1-2 | TRBV2 | many | - | TGTGCCAGCAACGACGGAGGCTATGGCTACACCTTC | CASNDGGYGYTF
TRBJ2-5 | TRBV7-2 | many | TRBD2 | TGTGCCAGCAGCGGATTGGGACTAGCGGTATTTAGGGAGACCCAGTACTTC | CASSGLGLAVFRETQYF
TRBJ2-5 | TRBV2 | many | - | TGTGCCAGCAAATCTCGCAGGGTGGTCCAAGAGACCCAGTACTTC | CASKSRRVVQETQYF
TRBJ2-3 | TRBV20-1 | many | TRBD2 | TGCAGTGCTAAGGGAATAGCGGGGGAGGGAGATACGCAGTATTTT | CSAKGIAGEGDTQYF
TRBJ2-2 | TRBV2 | many | - | TGTGCCAGCAGTTCCCTTGGGAGGCCCACCGGGGAGCTGTTTTTT | CASSSLGRPTGELFF
TRBJ2-7 | TRBV28 | - | TRBD2 | TGTGCCAGCAGTTTAGGTAGCGGGAGGACCCACGAGCAGTACTTC | CASSLGSGRTHEQYF
TRBJ2-7 | TRBV9 | many | TRBD2 | TGTGCCAGCAGTCGGGGTCTGGGGACTAGCGACAGGTACGAGCAGTACTTC | CASSRGLGTSDRYEQYF
TRBJ2-7 | TRBV6-1 | - | TRBD1 | TGTGCCAGCAGAATTACCGGGACAGGGCCCGAGCAGTACTTC | CASRITGTGPEQYF
TRBJ2-7 | TRBV10-2 | many | - | TGCGCCAGCCGGGACCCTAGCTCCTACGAGCAGTACTTC | CASRDPSSYEQYF
TRBJ2-5 | TRBV28 | many | - | TGTGCCAGCAGTTTGGTCGAGGGAGAGACCCAGTACTTC | CASSLVEGETQYF
TRBJ2-7 | TRBV5-4 | few | - | TGTGCCAGCAGCCCCGCGGACGGTACCTACGAGCAGTACTTC | CASSPADGTYEQYF
TRBJ2-7 | TRBV3-1 | few | TRBD2 | TGTGCCAGCAGCCAAGAAGGTCTAGCGGGGTACGAGCAGTACTTC | CASSQEGLAGYEQYF
TRBJ2-5 | TRBV12-3/TRBV12-4 | many | TRBD2 | TGTGCCAGCAGTTTAGTGAGCGGGAGGGCCAAAGAGACCCAGTACTTC | CASSLVSGRAKETQYF
TRBJ2-1 | TRBV7-6 | many | - | TGTGCCAGCAGCTTAGCTGGAGGGGATGAGCAGTTCTTC | CASSLAGGDEQFF
TRBJ2-7 | TRBV27 | - | TRBD2 | TGTGCCAGCAGTTCCGGACTAGCGGGATCCTACGAGCAGTACTTC | CASSSGLAGSYEQYF
TRBJ2-1 | TRBV12-3/TRBV12-4 | many | - | TGTGCCAGCAGGGCGAGCCCCGCCGGATTTGAGCAGTTCTTC | CASRASPAGFEQFF
TRBJ1-1 | TRBV2 | many | TRBD1 | TGTGCCAGCAAGGTGAGGGGACAGTGGTCTGAAGCTTTCTTT | CASKVRGQWSEAFF
TRBJ2-3 | TRBV7-2 | many | TRBD2 | TGTGCCAGCAGCCCCCTAGCGGGAGGGATGACAGATACGCAGTATTTT | CASSPLAGGMTDTQYF
TRBJ2-7 | TRBV20-1 | many | TRBD2 | TGCAGTGCTAGCAGGCTAGCGGGAGGGCTAGGCGAGCAGTACTTC | CSASRLAGGLGEQYF
TRBJ1-1 | TRBV20-1 | many | - | TGCAGTGCTAGGAGAGGCGAGGTAGGCACTGAAGCTTTCTTT | CSARRGEVGTEAFF
TRBJ2-1 | TRBV3-1 | many | - | TGTGCCAGCAGCCAACATTTTAGCGGAAGCTCCTACAATGAGCAGTTCTTC | CASSQHFSGSSYNEQFF
TRBJ2-7 | TRBV24-1 | few | TRBD2 | TGTGCCACCAGTGATACCGGGACTAGCGGGAGGGCCGGGTACGAGCAGTACTTC | CATSDTGTSGRAGYEQYF
TRBJ2-7 | TRBV7-2 | many | - | TGTGCCAGCAGCTCTAGACCGGGGAGCTCCTACGAGCAGTACTTC | CASSSRPGSSYEQYF
TRBJ2-7 | TRBV5-8 | - | - | TGTGCCAGCAGCTCCCCCCACGGACAGCCACCTTTTGGCGAGCAGTACTTC | CASSSPHGQPPFGEQYF
TRBJ2-2 | TRBV19 | - | - | TGTGCCAGTAATCCGGGGGTCAACACCGGGGAGCTGTTTTTT | CASNPGVNTGELFF
TRBJ2-5 | TRBV6-1 | many | TRBD2 | TGTGCCAGCAGTCCCTTAGCGGGAGGAAGCCAAGAGACCCAGTACTTC | CASSPLAGGSQETQYF
TRBJ2-5 | TRBV20-1 | - | TRBD2 | TGCAGTGCCCCTCCGGGACTAGCGGGAGAAGAGACCCAGTACTTC | CSAPPGLAGEETQYF
TRBJ2-5 | TRBV11-2 | many | TRBD2 | TGTGCCAGCAGCTTCACTAGCGGGAGGGCCTTAGAGACCCAGTACTTC | CASSFTSGRALETQYF
TRBJ2-2 | TRBV7-8 | - | TRBD1 | TGTGCCAGCAGACGGGACAGGACGAACACCGGGGAGCTGTTTTTT | CASRRDRTNTGELFF
TRBJ1-6 | TRBV11-2 | many | - | TGTGCCAGCAGCTTAGATCAAGGGACTAATTCACCCCTCCACTTT | CASSLDQGTNSPLHF
TRBJ2-1 | TRBV11-1 | many | - | TGTGCCAGCAGCTTACTGGGGCCCAGACATCCATCCTACAATGAGCAGTTCTTC | CASSLLGPRHPSYNEQFF